The entry that follows covers one TCR beta chain sequence. The ends were cut back, 6 bases at V and 0 bases at J, with 13 bases in the middle. Germline V lookup: CDR1 ENHRY, CDR2 SYGVKD. This CDR3 is 15 amino acids long. The data belong to a study of blood T cells in healthy people across ages. The amount of total RNA extracted per sample was at least 6 micrograms. Then a second PCR, running roughly 6 to 12 cycles, was carried out with a sample-barcoded 5' primer and a J-beta primer mix. Each CDR3 protein gets one entry after TCRdb re-called the 5' RACE reads with MiXCR. This table has 700,000 to 1,000,000 distinct CDR3 sequences, around two fifths appearing once.

The chain joins TRBV10-3 to TRBJ2-3, with D possibly being TRBD2 (6 bases). What was sequenced was blood. This TCR was recovered from a man in his fifties or sixties in good health. Here the CDR3 DNA reads TGTGCCATCAGGGGGGACTCCTCTAGCACAGATACGCAGTATTTT. Translating gives CAIRGDSSSTDTQYF.